This is a list of T cell receptor beta chains from one sample in a study of CD8 T cells in Susac syndrome. TCRdb re-analysed the immunoSEQ multiplex PCR reads in MiXCR, keeping a single row per CDR3 protein. Among approximately 110,000 distinct CDR3 sequences listed, around 95% were seen once. Sequences were obtained from CD4+ T cells from PBMCs. The source of these receptors is a human donor in good health. Each CDR3 is given with its conserved first and last residue. D genes are given only for firm matches. Not all rows give a size; the values are once, few, many and, for expanded clones, a class.

j_call clone_size d_call v_call cdr3_nt cdr3_aa
TRBJ2-5 . . TRBV7-9 TGTGCCAGCAGCCGCTCGGCGGGACAAGAGACCCAGTACTTC CASSRSAGQETQYF
TRBJ1-5 . . TRBV19 TGTGCCAGTAGTCCTGAAGGACTTAGTACCTCGGCTAACAATCAGCCCCAGCATTTT CASSPEGLSTSANNQPQHF
TRBJ2-7 once TRBD2 TRBV3-1 TGTGCCAGCAGCCAGGGGTGGCGGGAGTGGAACTTC CASSQGWREWNF
TRBJ2-1 . . TRBV3-1 TGTGCCAGCAGCCAAGGCGGAGGGGCCCGCTACAATGAGCAGTTCTTC CASSQGGGARYNEQFF
TRBJ1-6 . . TRBV6-5 TGTGCCAGCAGCTTAACGGGACTCGGCTCTTCACCCCTCCACTTT CASSLTGLGSSPLHF
TRBJ1-5 . . TRBV6-2/TRBV6-3 TGTGCCAGCAGTGACGGTGCGGGGGGCCTGAAGCATTTT CASSDGAGGLKHF
TRBJ2-3 . TRBD2 TRBV29-1 TGCAGCCTGCATAGCGGGGGGGCTACAGATACGCAGTATTTT CSLHSGGATDTQYF
TRBJ2-6 . . TRBV6-2/TRBV6-3 TGTGCCAGCAGACTCATCTCTGGGGCCAACGTCCTGACTTTC CASRLISGANVLTF
TRBJ2-5 . . TRBV7-9 TGTGCCAGCAGCTTTGGGCAGGACCAAGAGACCCAGTACTTC CASSFGQDQETQYF
TRBJ2-7 . . TRBV30 TGTGCCTGGAGTGTACTGGGGGGCTCGTACGAGCAGTACTTC CAWSVLGGSYEQYF
TRBJ1-1 . . TRBV27 TGTGCCAGCAGGACAGCGGGGGTGAACACTGAAGCTTTCTTT CASRTAGVNTEAFF
TRBJ2-5 . . TRBV29-1 TGCAGCGTTGGTTACGGGACTTCGTACCAAGAGACCCAGTACTTC CSVGYGTSYQETQYF
TRBJ2-2 . . TRBV7-2 TGTGCCAGCAGCTTACGTTACAGGACGAACACCGGGGAGCTGTTTTTT CASSLRYRTNTGELFF
TRBJ2-5 . . TRBV7-2 TGTGCCAGCAGCCCGCCAGGGACACAAGAGACCCAGTACTTC CASSPPGTQETQYF
TRBJ2-7 . . TRBV7-9 TGTGCCAGCAGCTTAGGCCTCCAAGACGAGCAGTACTTC CASSLGLQDEQYF